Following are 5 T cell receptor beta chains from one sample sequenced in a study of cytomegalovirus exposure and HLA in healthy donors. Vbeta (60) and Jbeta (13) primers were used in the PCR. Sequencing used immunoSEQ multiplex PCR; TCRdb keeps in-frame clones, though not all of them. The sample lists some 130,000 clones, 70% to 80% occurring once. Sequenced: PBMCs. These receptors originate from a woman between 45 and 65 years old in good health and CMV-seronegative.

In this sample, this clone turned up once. The CDR3 nucleotides are TGCGCCAGCAGCCAGGGTTGGGGGGGCTCTGGCTACACCTTC. Translation: CASSQGWGGSGYTF. V usage is TRBV4-3 and J usage is TRBJ1-2, with a possible D match to TRBD1 (6 bases). The CDR3 length is 14 residues. Germline V CDR1 and CDR2: LGHNA, YSLEER. V dropped 3 bases and J dropped 7 bases, with 15 bases sitting between them.

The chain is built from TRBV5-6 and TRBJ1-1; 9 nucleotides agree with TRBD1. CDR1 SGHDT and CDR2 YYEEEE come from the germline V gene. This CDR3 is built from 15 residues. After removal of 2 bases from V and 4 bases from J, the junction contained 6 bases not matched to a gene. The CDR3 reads CASSFGTGSGTEAFF. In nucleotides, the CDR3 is TGTGCCAGCAGCTTTGGGACAGGGTCGGGCACTGAAGCTTTCTTT.

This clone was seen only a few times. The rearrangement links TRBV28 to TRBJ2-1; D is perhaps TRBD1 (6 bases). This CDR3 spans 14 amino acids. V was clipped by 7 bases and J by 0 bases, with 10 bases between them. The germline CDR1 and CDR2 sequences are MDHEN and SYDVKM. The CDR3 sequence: CASMEDSSYNEQFF. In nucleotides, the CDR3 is TGTGCCAGCATGGAGGACAGCTCCTACAATGAGCAGTTCTTC.

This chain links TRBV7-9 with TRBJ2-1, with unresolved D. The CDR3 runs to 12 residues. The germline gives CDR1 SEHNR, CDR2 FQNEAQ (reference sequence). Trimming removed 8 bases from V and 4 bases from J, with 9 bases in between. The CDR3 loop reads CASVRLYNEQFF. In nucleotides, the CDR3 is TGTGCCAGCGTGAGGCTATACAATGAGCAGTTCTTC.

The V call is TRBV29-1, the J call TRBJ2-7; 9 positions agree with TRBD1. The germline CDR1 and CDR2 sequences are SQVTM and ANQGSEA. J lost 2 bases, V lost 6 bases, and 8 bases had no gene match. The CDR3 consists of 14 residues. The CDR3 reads CSVSGQGVTYEQYF. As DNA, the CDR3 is TGCAGCGTCTCGGGACAGGGAGTGACCTACGAGCAGTACTTC.